Listed below are T cell receptor beta chains from one sample, sequenced in a study of T cells after yellow fever vaccination. TCRdb called the 5' RACE reads again in MiXCR, with one record for every CDR3 protein. The sample lists approximately 250,000 distinct CDR3 sequences; roughly 6.3% were seen once. Sequencing was performed on CD4+ T cells sorted from PBMCs, taken on the day of the yellow fever booster vaccination. The receptors were gathered from a man aged 25-45 years who received the YFV17D yellow fever vaccine. Both conserved end residues are part of each CDR3. Clone size appears in some rows only: once, few, many, or a class for an expanded clone.

>TRBJ2-5|15|few|TRBV5-4
CASSLDAGGLETQYF
>TRBJ2-3|16|-|TRBV28
CASSWGLALGLDTQYF
>TRBJ1-3|13|few|TRBV4-2
CASSQVDANTIYF
>TRBJ2-2|14|many|TRBV6-1
CASRKQGGTGELFF
>TRBJ2-2|16|-|TRBV7-9
CASTFTQLGNTGELFF
>TRBJ2-7|15|-|TRBV6-1
CASSALGLHRLEQYF
>TRBJ2-7|15|few|TRBV3-1
CASSPLTGTPYEQYF
>TRBJ1-1|15|-|TRBV7-8
CASSFFRAGNTEAFF
>TRBJ2-1|14|few|TRBV20-1
CSAYDLAGGPEQFF
>TRBJ1-1|14|few|TRBV27
CASTYLQGNTEAFF
>TRBJ2-7|13|-|TRBV7-2
CASSTGGGYEQYF
>TRBJ1-6|15|-|TRBV5-1
CASSVNLLEHSPLHF
>TRBJ2-3|17|-|TRBV12-3/TRBV12-4
CASTSSAYIGGTDTQYF
>TRBJ2-7|15|-|TRBV10-3
CAISDLSGAGVQQYF
>TRBJ2-5|15|few|TRBV6-1
CASSTNTAARETQYF
>TRBJ2-7|17|-|TRBV6-2/TRBV6-3
CASGPGQKTPKGYEQYF
>TRBJ2-7|15|many|TRBV5-1
CASSFPGQGIYEQYF
>TRBJ2-3|14|many|TRBV27
CASRDSQYTDTQYF
>TRBJ2-5|11|few|TRBV20-1
CSAQRRPTQYF
>TRBJ2-7|15|few|TRBV7-8
CASSFAPTGDYEQYF
>TRBJ2-4|18|-|TRBV4-2
CASSPGLSGVLAKNIQYF
>TRBJ2-1|15|few|TRBV12-3/TRBV12-4
CASRPGLEARVEQFF
>TRBJ2-4|15|many|TRBV4-3
CASSQDRVSVNIQYF
>TRBJ2-3|16|many|TRBV7-6
CASSSAIAGATDTQYF
>TRBJ2-3|17|-|TRBV5-1
CASSTGQTGSRTDTQYF
>TRBJ1-4|14|many|TRBV6-1
CASKKGVMDLKLFF
>TRBJ2-1|14|few|TRBV5-6
CASSSTGVYNEQFF
>TRBJ2-6|14|many|TRBV19
CATRPNSGANVLTF
>TRBJ2-3|14|few|TRBV7-2
CASSLGSSQSTQYF
>TRBJ2-3|17|many|TRBV15
CATSTRSGLAGLDTQYF
>TRBJ1-2|16|few|TRBV20-1
CSAYTSDSSSNYGYTF
>TRBJ1-2|14|-|TRBV2
CASNPRGQRVGYTF
>TRBJ2-2|16|many|TRBV5-1
CASSLSRGQPTGELFF
>TRBJ2-2|14|-|TRBV29-1
CSVVRDLNTGELFF
>TRBJ2-3|16|-|TRBV3-1
CASSPSTLAGAAAQYF
>TRBJ2-3|15|many|TRBV7-3
CASSFSGPPTDTQYF
>TRBJ2-5|14|few|TRBV12-3/TRBV12-4
CASSFWPGDKTQYF
>TRBJ2-2|18|-|TRBV11-2
CASSKRPLAGADTGELFF
>TRBJ1-2|16|-|TRBV5-1
CASRSELGQGPYGYTF
>TRBJ1-5|15|-|TRBV6-2/TRBV6-3
CASSSGQATNQPQHF
>TRBJ2-2|15|-|TRBV18
CASSPPGGNTGELFF
>TRBJ1-3|15|-|TRBV5-1
CASSLSQSSGNTIYF